This TCR beta chain was retrieved from a study of shared clonotypes between healthy human individuals. Sequencing was performed with immunoSEQ multiplex PCR; in TCRdb, only in-frame clones are kept and a portion is missing. The sample lists under 600,000 clones; approximately 97% were seen once. Donors comprised healthy HIV-negative adults lacking recent acute infections or vaccinations. For this clone: Antigen specificity is unknown.

Germline CDR1 reads MGHRA; CDR2 reads YSYEKL. The V and J ends lost 4 bases and 2 bases, in that order; junction bases with no gene match: 10. The CDR3 runs 18 residues. Study-level results: Sharing of clonotypes among donors was expected to vary with sequencing depth.

The chain carries TRBV4-1 and TRBJ2-5; 13 nucleotides agree with TRBD2. The sequenced sample was naive CD4+ T cells sorted from blood. The subset: CD45RA+ positively selected. The receptor was derived from a woman in her 30s in good health. The CDR3 spells CASSPRTSGSLVQETQYF. CDR3 nucleotides: TGCGCCAGCAGCCCCAGGACTAGCGGGAGTCTTGTACAAGAGACCCAGTACTTC.